The 2 T cell receptor beta chains given below trace back to one sample, sequenced in a study of T-cell memory formation after mild COVID-19. MiXCR was run by TCRdb on the 5' RACE reads, yielding one entry per CDR3 protein. The sample has about 470,000 distinct CDR3 sequences, around a sixth seen once. The material sequenced was PBMCs or a T cell subset sorted from them (not recorded which). All receptors derive from an adult woman who had mild COVID-19 (a few samples of this study predate the infection). Cell type and time point are not known.

This clonotype was found many times. The chain combines TRBV5-5 with TRBJ2-1, with 13 bases matching TRBD2. The CDR3 consists of 17 residues. The trim removed 2 bases at V and 6 bases at J, leaving 8 bases unmatched. Germline CDR1 reads SGHKS; CDR2 reads YYEKEE (reference sequence). The chain's CDR3 is CASSLISGLAGTNEQFF. In DNA form, the CDR3 reads TGTGCCAGCAGCTTAATATCGGGACTAGCGGGAACCAATGAGCAGTTCTTC.

This clonotype has ten or more counts. The CDR3 spells CASSPRGWNDEQFF. CDR3 sequence (DNA): TGCGCCAGCAGCCCCCGGGGGTGGAACGATGAGCAGTTCTTC. This sequence joins TRBV5-1 and TRBJ2-1, with D possibly matching TRBD2 (6 bases). This CDR3 contains 14 residues. Germline V gene sequence: CDR1 SGHRS, CDR2 YFSETQ. Trimming stripped 4 bases from V and 8 bases from J, with 16 bases between.